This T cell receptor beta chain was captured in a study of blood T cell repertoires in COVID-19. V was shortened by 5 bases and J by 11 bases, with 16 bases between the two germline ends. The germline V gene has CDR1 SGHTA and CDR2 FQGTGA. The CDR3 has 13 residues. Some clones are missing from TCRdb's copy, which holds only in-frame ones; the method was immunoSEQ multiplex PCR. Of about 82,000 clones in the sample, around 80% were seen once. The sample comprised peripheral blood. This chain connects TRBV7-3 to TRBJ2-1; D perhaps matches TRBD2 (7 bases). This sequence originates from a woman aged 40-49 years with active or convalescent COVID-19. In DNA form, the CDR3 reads TGTGCCAGCAGCCCCAAAGGGGGACTAAAGCAGTTCTTC. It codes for CASSPKGGLKQFF.